This T cell receptor (beta chain) was profiled in a study of blood T cells in healthy people across ages. Study-level findings and limits: There was no known CMV status for donors, so expanded clonotype changes were possibly confounded. Samples with more naive T cells showed higher observed beta diversity.

CDR1 is LGHDT and CDR2 is YNNKEL in the germline V gene (reference sequence). The CDR3 is 14 amino acids. V shed 4 bases and J 8 bases; nucleotides not matched to a gene: 10. Then a second PCR, running about 7 to 11 cycles, was carried out with a sample-barcoded 5' primer and a J-beta primer mix. Through a template-switch adaptor with 12 random nucleotides, each cDNA molecule received a tag. TCRdb passed the 5' RACE reads through MiXCR, listing each CDR3 protein once. Found here are 600,000 or so distinct CDR3 sequences, approximately 30% of them singletons; the top ten hold 15% to 19%. The table lists this clonotype with a few counts. Its antigen remains unknown.

The TCR sequence derives from a woman aged 80 or over in good health. The chain employs TRBV3-1 and TRBJ1-2, with 7 bases fitting TRBD1. The sequenced sample was blood. CDR3 DNA sequence: TGTGCCAGCAGCCGGAGCCGACAGGGTGGGGGCTACACCTTC. Encoded protein: CASSRSRQGGGYTF.